The rows below give T cell receptor beta chains drawn from one sample of a study of T cells in localized non-small cell lung cancer. Repertoires were generated with immunoSEQ multiplex PCR, while TCRdb's copy carries only in-frame clones and drops some. The repertoire holds 2,500 or so clones, with approximately 26% as singletons. The material sequenced was lung tumor tissue, taken before any cancer treatment. Receptors were obtained from a female donor of 60 years or more with stage I lung adenocarcinoma. The CDR3 runs from the conserved cysteine through the conserved F or W. The order of the fields is V gene, clone size, CDR3 length, D gene, J gene, CDR3 protein, CDR3 DNA. The D gene is left open where the match is weak. Part of the rows lack a size; the others show once, few, many or a class for expanded clones.

TRBV19	.	16	.	TRBJ1-2	CASTHSRRGPVYGYTF	TGTGCCAGTACCCATTCCCGGAGAGGGCCCGTCTATGGCTACACCTTC
TRBV29-1	.	12	.	TRBJ2-1	CSVVAGYNEQFF	TGCAGCGTTGTGGCGGGGTACAATGAGCAGTTCTTC
TRBV10-2	.	15	TRBD2	TRBJ2-7	CASSERTSGIYEQYF	TGCGCCAGCAGTGAGAGGACTAGCGGGATCTACGAGCAGTACTTC
TRBV9	.	16	TRBD2	TRBJ2-2	CASSVLAGANTGELFF	TGTGCCAGCAGCGTGCTAGCGGGAGCGAACACCGGGGAGCTGTTTTTT
TRBV11-3	.	16	TRBD1	TRBJ1-5	CASSTRQGISNQPQHF	TGTGCCAGCAGCACCAGACAGGGGATTAGCAATCAGCCCCAGCATTTT
TRBV6-8	few	13	TRBD1	TRBJ1-2	CASSNRGMYGYTF	TGTGCCAGCAGCAACAGGGGGATGTATGGCTACACCTTC
TRBV6-8	few	12	.	TRBJ1-5	CASRQGNQPQHF	TGTGCCAGCAGGCAGGGCAATCAGCCCCAGCATTTT
TRBV11-3	.	15	TRBD2	TRBJ2-1	CASSLDSGMLNEQFF	TGTGCCAGCAGCTTAGACAGCGGGATGCTCAATGAGCAGTTCTTC
TRBV12-5	once	14	TRBD2	TRBJ2-5	CASAGVGGQETQYF	TGTGCTAGTGCGGGGGTCGGGGGGCAAGAGACCCAGTACTTC
TRBV6-8	.	14	.	TRBJ1-5	CASSYPGVGQPQHF	TGTGCCAGCAGTTACCCAGGGGTCGGGCAGCCCCAGCATTTT
TRBV11-3	.	15	TRBD1	TRBJ1-1	CASSQPRTGGTEAFF	TGTGCCAGCAGCCAACCTAGGACAGGGGGCACTGAAGCTTTCTTT
TRBV9	medium-sized	12	.	TRBJ1-2	CASSVVPYGYTF	TGTGCCAGCAGCGTAGTACCCTATGGCTACACCTTC
TRBV30	medium-sized	13	.	TRBJ1-1	CAWRDKAGPEAFF	TGTGCCTGGCGGGACAAGGCGGGCCCTGAAGCTTTCTTT
TRBV4-1	.	14	.	TRBJ2-3	CASSLGTFTDTQYF	TGCGCCAGCAGCCTGGGGACTTTCACAGATACGCAGTATTTT
TRBV11-3	few	15	TRBD1	TRBJ1-6	CASKGADQLNSPLHF	TGTGCCAGCAAGGGGGCCGACCAGCTCAATTCACCCCTCCACTTT
TRBV18	.	16	.	TRBJ1-5	CASSRGAGLSNQPQHF	TGTGCCAGCTCACGCGGCGCGGGCCTTAGCAATCAGCCCCAGCATTTT
TRBV15	.	17	.	TRBJ2-2	CATSREKTGVAAGELFF	TGTGCCACCAGCAGAGAAAAGACGGGAGTAGCGGCCGGGGAGCTGTTTTTT
TRBV28	few	16	.	TRBJ1-2	CASSPSGGSGAYGYTF	TGTGCCAGCAGCCCTAGCGGAGGCTCAGGAGCCTATGGCTACACCTTC
TRBV19	.	13	TRBD1	TRBJ1-1	CASGQVLNTEAFF	TGTGCCAGCGGACAGGTTTTGAACACTGAAGCTTTCTTT
TRBV11-3	.	15	TRBD1	TRBJ1-3	CASSFEGARGNTIYF	TGTGCCAGCAGCTTCGAGGGGGCGCGTGGAAACACCATATATTTT
TRBV28	medium-sized	14	.	TRBJ1-2	CASRVPEANYGYTF	TGTGCCAGCCGCGTACCTGAAGCTAACTATGGCTACACCTTC
TRBV30	few	14	.	TRBJ1-6	CAWSQGSYNSPLHF	TGTGCCTGGAGTCAGGGCTCCTATAATTCACCCCTCCACTTT
TRBV29-1	.	16	.	TRBJ1-1	CSVEVVRGQGSLEAFF	TGCAGCGTTGAAGTTGTGAGAGGTCAGGGGAGTCTCGAAGCTTTCTTT
TRBV9	large	14	.	TRBJ1-1	CASSLNWGNTEAFF	TGTGCCAGCAGCCTAAACTGGGGGAACACTGAAGCTTTCTTT
TRBV6-8	few	15	TRBD1	TRBJ2-3	CASSSGTASTDTQYF	TGTGCCAGCAGTTCCGGGACAGCTTCCACAGATACGCAGTATTTT
TRBV4-1	.	14	.	TRBJ2-5	CASSQRQASETQYF	TGCGCCAGCAGCCAACGTCAGGCGTCGGAGACCCAGTACTTC
TRBV11-3	large	14	TRBD1	TRBJ1-4	CASSPGQGNEKLFF	TGTGCCAGCAGCCCCGGACAGGGCAATGAAAAACTGTTTTTT
TRBV11-3	many	16	.	TRBJ1-5	CASSLEAGGSNQPQHF	TGTGCCAGCAGCCTCGAGGCGGGCGGAAGCAATCAGCCCCAGCATTTT
TRBV5-1	few	16	.	TRBJ2-7	CASSLAAGPSSYEQYF	TGCGCCAGCAGCTTGGCGGCAGGCCCCAGCTCCTACGAGCAGTACTTC
TRBV28	few	13	.	TRBJ1-2	CAAEGRSSDGYTF	TGTGCCGCCGAGGGCAGGAGTAGCGATGGCTACACCTTC
TRBV23-1	.	17	.	TRBJ2-6	CASSQRDGGLWANVLTF	TGCGCCAGCAGTCAACGAGACGGGGGTTTGTGGGCCAACGTCCTGACTTTC
TRBV11-3	.	14	.	TRBJ2-7	CASSLQGWSYEQYF	TGTGCCAGCAGCTTACAGGGATGGAGCTACGAGCAGTACTTC
TRBV10-1	.	12	.	TRBJ2-5	CASSRGGETQYF	TGCGCCAGCAGTCGCGGCGGAGAGACCCAGTACTTC
TRBV29-1	.	15	.	TRBJ2-1	CSVGTSRSSYNEQFF	TGCAGCGTCGGGACCAGCCGAAGCTCCTACAATGAGCAGTTCTTC
TRBV25-1	medium-sized	12	.	TRBJ2-1	CASRQGLYEQFF	TGTGCCAGCAGGCAGGGGCTCTATGAGCAGTTCTTC
TRBV15	few	14	TRBD2	TRBJ2-1	CATMGLAGTNEQFF	TGTGCCACCATGGGACTAGCGGGGACCAATGAGCAGTTCTTC
TRBV19	.	14	TRBD2	TRBJ2-4	CASTGRDNQNIQYF	TGTGCCAGTACCGGGAGGGACAACCAAAACATTCAGTACTTC
TRBV9	few	13	.	TRBJ1-2	CASSDSQGYGYTF	TGTGCCAGCAGTGATAGTCAGGGCTATGGCTACACCTTC
TRBV6-1	few	18	TRBD1	TRBJ1-2	CASSEDTRGPPWNYGYTF	TGTGCCAGCAGTGAAGATACCAGGGGGCCCCCATGGAACTATGGCTACACCTTC